This T cell receptor (beta chain) was sequenced for a study of blood T cell repertoires in COVID-19. Turning to the study itself: From the United States, Italy and Spain came samples of acute and convalescent COVID-19. T cells, B-cell-depleted T cells, or PBMCs provided the cDNA or gDNA that served as material.

Regarding this clone: The same CDR3 is also encoded by other DNA sequences in this sample.

Under the authors' procedure: How many nucleated cells were present was estimated from reference gene primer amplification. The repertoire was sequenced with immunoSEQ multiplex PCR; TCRdb's copy has only in-frame clones and lacks some. V and J calls and clone size are copied from that table; D and trimming were computed from the DNA. The sample has some 140,000 clones; about four fifths are singletons. The CDR3 runs 12 residues. Trimming cost V 3 bases and J 5 bases, with 7 bases left between them. Germline CDR1 and CDR2: SGHTA and FQGNSA. The clonotype originates from an elderly woman with acute or convalescent COVID-19. The V gene is TRBV7-2, the J gene TRBJ2-5; D not resolved. Sequenced sample: peripheral blood. In DNA form, the CDR3 reads TGTGCCAGCAGCTTGGCCCGCGAGACCCAGTACTTC. Translated, it gives CASSLARETQYF. The full variable domain, rest sourced from reference TRBV7-2 and TRBJ2-5, is GAGVSQSPSNKVTEKGKDVELRCDPISGHTALYWYRQSLGQGLEFLIYFQGNSAPDKSGLPSDRFSAERTGGSVSTLTIQRTQQEDSAVYLCASSLARETQYFGPGTRLLVL.